The 15 T cell receptor beta chains reported below all come from one sample, sequenced in a study of T-cell memory formation after mild COVID-19. TCRdb called the 5' RACE reads again in MiXCR, with one record for every CDR3 protein. The repertoire consists of some 300,000 distinct CDR3 sequences, with 15% to 20% occurring once and the leading ten covering under 25%. The material sequenced was PBMCs or a T cell subset sorted from them (not recorded which). Receptors were obtained from a man aged 18 to 30 who had mild COVID-19 (a few samples of this study predate the infection). Cell type and time point are not known.

CDR3 sequence reads: CSADLGLQDTQYF. CDR3 DNA sequence: TGCAGTGCTGACCTGGGACTACAAGATACGCAGTATTTT. The chain employs TRBV20-1 and TRBJ2-3; 7 bases line up with TRBD2. The CDR3 consists of 13 residues. Germline CDR1 DFQATT, CDR2 SNEGSKA (reference sequence). Unmatched junction bases numbered 7, after V lost 5 bases and J lost 5 bases.

The chain couples TRBV12-3 or TRBV12-4 to TRBJ1-2; possible D gene TRBD1, 5 bases. This CDR3 has 14 residues. Between the trimmed V and J ends, which lost 5 bases and 8 bases, there was a span of 18 bases. The DNA for the CDR3 is TGTGCCAGCAGTCCCCCCCCGGGGCGGGAAGGCTACACCTTC. Translation: CASSPPPGREGYTF.

The chain carries TRBV23-1 and TRBJ2-7, with D possibly matching TRBD2 (6 bases). TRBV23-1 is filed as an ORF, its function uncertain. V was clipped by 6 bases and J by 4 bases, with 22 bases between them. The CDR3 loop spans 16 amino acids. The CDR3 DNA reads as TGCGCCAGCAGAGCCGTGTTCGCGGGACGGAGTTACGAGCAGTACGTC. Its protein is CASRAVFAGRSYEQYV.

The CDR3 DNA follows: TGTGCCAGCGGGGGCGGGGGTGTATCCTACAATGAGCAGTTCTTC. Its translation: CASGGGGVSYNEQFF. The chain employs TRBV2 and TRBJ2-1; tentatively, D is TRBD2 (7 bases). The CDR3 runs to 15 residues. Germline assignment: CDR1 SNHLY and CDR2 FYNNEI. V was pared by 8 bases and J by 1 base, with 15 bases between.

This clonotype was counted many times. The chain links TRBV5-1 to TRBJ2-3, with D unresolved. The CDR3 loop spans 11 amino acids. Trimming pared 0 bases from V and 6 bases from J, leaving 2 bases between. Germline CDR1 reads SGHRS; CDR2 reads YFSETQ. The CDR3: CASSLDDTQYF. CDR3 coding DNA: TGCGCCAGCAGCTTGGACGATACGCAGTATTTT.

The V gene is TRBV28, the J gene TRBJ1-4, with D uncertain. CDR3 size: 14 residues. Trimming removed 6 bases from V and 0 bases from J, with 8 bases in between. Germline V CDR1 and CDR2: MDHEN, SYDVKM. CDR3 DNA: TGTGCCAGCAGAAACAGCGCAACTAATGAAAAACTGTTTTTT. Translating gives CASRNSATNEKLFF.

The genes are TRBV7-3 and TRBJ2-1; 10 bases line up with TRBD2. Trimming at V came to 5 bases and at J to 4 bases, leaving 8 bases not matched to a gene. Germline V gene data show CDR1 as SGHTA and CDR2 as FQGTGA. The CDR3 has 16 residues. CDR3 bases: TGTGCCAGCAGCCTCCATCAGCGGGGGGGATACAATGAGCAGTTCTTC. The encoded protein is CASSLHQRGGYNEQFF.

In its sample, this clonotype was seen a few times. The chain couples TRBV7-9 to TRBJ2-3; TRBD1 aligns across 9 bases. Trimming removed 5 bases from V and 2 bases from J; junction bases left unmatched: 8. Germline V CDR1 and CDR2: SEHNR, FQNEAQ (reference sequence). The CDR3 is 16 amino acids. Here the CDR3 reads CASSLGQGVYTDTQYF. Here the CDR3 DNA reads TGTGCCAGCAGCCTGGGACAGGGAGTCTACACAGATACGCAGTATTTT.

This chain uses TRBV12-3 or TRBV12-4 with TRBJ2-1; 8 bases align to TRBD2. Trimming took 7 bases from V and 7 from J; bases not matched to a gene: 6. The CDR3 runs to 13 residues. The CDR3 region has the DNA TGTGCCAGCAAAGCGGGGGCAGTGAATGAGCAGTTCTTC. As protein: CASKAGAVNEQFF.

This clonotype was recorded many times. V is TRBV7-6 and J is TRBJ2-7, with TRBD2 as a possible D gene (5 bases). CDR1 is SGHVS, CDR2 FNYEAQ, per germline. The germline V and J ends were trimmed by 0 bases and 6 bases, with 12 bases remaining between them. The CDR3 has 14 amino acids. The CDR3: CASSLARVGSEQYF. CDR3 DNA sequence: TGTGCCAGCAGCTTAGCGCGGGTGGGCTCCGAGCAGTACTTC.

The chain links TRBV10-3 to TRBJ2-3, with D perhaps matching TRBD1 (6 bases). CDR3 length: 14 residues. Germline V CDR1 and CDR2: ENHRY, SYGVKD. V was pared by 8 bases and J by 0 bases, with 12 bases between. The CDR3 loop reads CAISRGRSTDTQYF. CDR3 nucleotide sequence: TGTGCCATCTCCAGGGGAAGGAGCACAGATACGCAGTATTTT.

This clonotype was seen a few times. This chain uses TRBV4-3 with TRBJ2-5; either TRBD1 or TRBD2 may supply D (5 bases each). CDR3 length: 15 amino acids. V shed 0 bases and J shed 7 bases, with 15 bases lying between them. Per the germline V gene, CDR1 is LGHNA and CDR2 is YSLEER. Written as DNA, the CDR3 is TGCGCCAGCAGCCAAGAACCGGGACCTGGGGGGACCCAGTACTTC. Translating gives CASSQEPGPGGTQYF.

Only a few counts were recorded for this clonotype. V and J are TRBV7-8 and TRBJ1-6; D gene ambiguous. V dropped 1 base and J dropped 2 bases, with 9 bases sitting between them. CDR3 size: 16 residues. Germline values: CDR1 SGHVS, CDR2 FQNEAQ. The CDR3: CASSLGAGPYNSPLHF. CDR3 nucleotide sequence: TGTGCCAGCAGCTTAGGTGCGGGCCCCTATAATTCACCCCTCCACTTT.

The chain carries TRBV5-1 and TRBJ2-1; possibly TRBD1 for D (5 bases). The CDR3 contains 11 residues. Between the trimmed V and J ends, which lost 3 bases and 9 bases, there was a span of 7 bases. Germline CDR1 is SGHRS and CDR2 is YFSETQ. CDR3 sequence (DNA): TGCGCCAGCAGCTCAGGGATTGAGCAGTTCTTC. Protein product: CASSSGIEQFF.

The sample holds a few counts of this clonotype. The genes are TRBV27 and TRBJ1-6; 7 bases fit TRBD1. Losses at the gene ends were 5 bases for V and 9 bases for J; bases not matched to a gene: 7. Germline V gene lookup returns CDR1 MNHEY and CDR2 SMNVEV (reference sequence). CDR3 size: 14 residues. CDR3 nucleotide sequence: TGTGCCAGCAGTCCCCTGAACAGGGGTTCACCCCTCCACTTT. This codes for CASSPLNRGSPLHF.